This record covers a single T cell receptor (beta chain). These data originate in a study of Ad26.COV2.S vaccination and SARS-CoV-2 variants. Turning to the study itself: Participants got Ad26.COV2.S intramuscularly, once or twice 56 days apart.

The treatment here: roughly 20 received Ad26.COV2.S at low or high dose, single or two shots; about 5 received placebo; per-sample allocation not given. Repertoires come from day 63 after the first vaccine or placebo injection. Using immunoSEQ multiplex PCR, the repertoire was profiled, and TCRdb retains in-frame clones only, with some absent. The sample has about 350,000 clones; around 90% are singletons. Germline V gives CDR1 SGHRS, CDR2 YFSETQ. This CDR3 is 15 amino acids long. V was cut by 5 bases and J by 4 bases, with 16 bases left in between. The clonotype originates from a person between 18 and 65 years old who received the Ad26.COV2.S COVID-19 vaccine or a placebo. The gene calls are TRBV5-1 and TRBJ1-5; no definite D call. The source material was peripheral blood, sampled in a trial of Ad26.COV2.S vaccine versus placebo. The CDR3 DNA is TGCGCCAGCAGTAACAATCCGGGAGGAAATCAGCCCCAGCATTTT. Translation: CASSNNPGGNQPQHF.